Detailed here is one T cell receptor beta chain. Its target is unknown. TCRdb keeps only in-frame clones here, not all; method: immunoSEQ multiplex PCR. The top ten clones hold about 9% of a sample with 150,000 to 200,000 clones, approximately 94% of them seen once. The CDR3 consists of 15 residues. Per the germline V gene, CDR1 is DFQATT and CDR2 is SNEGSKA (reference sequence). With 3 bases removed from V and 4 bases from J, the gap between germline ends came to 16 bases. The sample originates from a study of T cell responses to AZD1222 COVID-19 vaccine. Regarding the study as a whole: Sampled repertoires all dated from after the peak T cell response. Females made up more of the donors, who were largely white British, and clonal diversity may have come out too low.

The clonotype was recovered from an adult in good health. The sample here was peripheral blood, taken on day 0 of AZD1222 vaccination. The chain couples TRBV20-1 to TRBJ2-1, with D possibly TRBD2 on 5 matching bases. The CDR3 DNA follows: TGCAGTGCTAGTCTTCGCTTAGCGAGTTACAATGAGCAGTTCTTC. Translated: CSASLRLASYNEQFF.